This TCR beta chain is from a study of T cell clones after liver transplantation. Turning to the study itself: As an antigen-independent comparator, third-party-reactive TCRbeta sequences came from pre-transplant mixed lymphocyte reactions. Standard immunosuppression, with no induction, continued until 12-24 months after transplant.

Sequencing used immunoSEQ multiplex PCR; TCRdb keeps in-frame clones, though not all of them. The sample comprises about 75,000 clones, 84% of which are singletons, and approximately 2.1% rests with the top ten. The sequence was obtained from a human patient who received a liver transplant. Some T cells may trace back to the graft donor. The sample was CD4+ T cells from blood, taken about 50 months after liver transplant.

DNA of the CDR3: TGTGCCAGCACAACTAGCGGGGGGGCTGGAGAGACCCAGTACTTC. It is translated as CASTTSGGAGETQYF. The gene calls are TRBV5-4 and TRBJ2-5, with TRBD2 matching over 13 bases. With 6 bases clipped from V and 4 bases from J, the junction kept 6 bases outside the gene matches. The CDR3 contains 15 residues. Germline V lookup: CDR1 SGHNT, CDR2 YYREEE (reference sequence).